The 8 T cell receptor beta chains below were found in one sample sequenced in a study of T cells after somatic rescue of genetic block. Here immunoSEQ multiplex PCR was the method, and the copy in TCRdb shows in-frame clones only, minus some. The sample records approximately 88,000 clones, about nine tenths being singletons. The source material was peripheral blood mononuclear cells (PBMCs). The source is a young woman.

The genes are TRBV11-3 and TRBJ2-1; the match to TRBD2 covers 10 bases. V trimming: 4 bases; J trimming: 7 bases; junction bases outside the gene matches: 7. Germline values: CDR1 SGHNT, CDR2 YENEEA. This CDR3 contains 15 residues. CDR3 in amino acids: CASSSASGSENEQFF. CDR3 DNA: TGTGCCAGCAGCTCGGCTAGCGGGAGTGAAAATGAGCAGTTCTTC.

V is TRBV5-4 and J is TRBJ2-5; 8 nucleotides agree with TRBD1. This CDR3 region has 16 residues. Trimming cost V 3 bases and J 2 bases; bases outside gene matches: 9. The V gene's germline CDR1 is SGHNT and CDR2 YYREEE (reference sequence). CDR3 sequence: CASSSPGQDQQETQYF. The CDR3 DNA is TGTGCCAGCAGCTCACCGGGACAGGACCAACAAGAGACCCAGTACTTC.

The rearrangement links TRBV27 to TRBJ1-4; TRBD1 is a possible D gene (5 bases). The CDR3 is made up of 14 amino acids. V lost 5 bases to trimming and J lost 5 bases, with 12 bases between them. The germline V gene encodes CDR1 MNHEY and CDR2 SMNVEV (reference sequence). The CDR3 coding sequence is TGTGCCAGCAGTATCCACCGGGGGAATGAAAAACTGTTTTTT. This codes for CASSIHRGNEKLFF.

The chain carries TRBV7-9 and TRBJ2-7, with a weak D call TRBD2 (6 bases). V was cut by 3 bases and J by 0 bases, with 15 bases left in between. Germline CDR1 SEHNR, CDR2 FQNEAQ (reference sequence). The CDR3 runs 16 residues. CDR3 region: CASSFPVGGSSYEQYF. CDR3 DNA: TGTGCCAGCAGCTTCCCTGTGGGAGGCTCCTCCTACGAGCAGTACTTC.

The CDR3 loop reads CATSRDQGQETQYF. Here the CDR3 DNA reads TGTGCCACCAGCAGAGACCAGGGGCAAGAGACCCAGTACTTC. The J gene is TRBJ2-5, the V gene TRBV15, with TRBD1 as a possible D gene (6 bases). V lost 0 bases and J lost 2, with 7 bases in between. This CDR3 is built from 14 residues. Germline V CDR1 and CDR2: LNHNV, YYDKDF (reference sequence).

The chain employs TRBV2 and TRBJ2-2; the D gene could be TRBD1 or TRBD2 (5 bases each). The V gene lost 7 bases and the J gene lost 5 bases, with 17 bases spanning the gap. CDR3 length equals 15 residues. From germline, CDR1 is SNHLY and CDR2 FYNNEI. CDR3 bases: TGTGCCAGCAATCCTGACGGGGCGCGGACCGGGGAGCTGTTTTTT. Residues: CASNPDGARTGELFF. Variable domain in full (rest from reference TRBV2 and TRBJ2-2): EPEVTQTPSHQVTQMGQEVILRCVPISNHLYFYWYRQILGQKVEFLVSFYNNEISEKSEIFDDQFSVERPDGSNFTLKIRSTKLEDSAMYFCASNPDGARTGELFFGEGSRLTVL.

The count of this clone is one. CDR3 protein: CASSMDRGTEAFF. DNA for the CDR3: TGTGCCAGTAGTATGGACCGGGGTACTGAAGCTTTCTTT. The gene calls are TRBV19 and TRBJ1-1; D unclear. Per the germline V gene, CDR1 is LNHDA and CDR2 is SQIVND (reference sequence). The CDR3 is 13 residues long. Trimming stripped 3 bases from V and 5 bases from J, with 10 bases between.

CDR3 sequence reads: CASSQGQAQETQYF. The CDR3 DNA is TGTGCCAGCAGCCAAGGACAGGCGCAAGAGACCCAGTACTTC. The chain joins TRBV14 to TRBJ2-5; possible D gene TRBD1, 6 bases. This CDR3 is 14 amino acids long. V lost 1 base to trimming and J lost 2 bases, with 8 bases between them. CDR1 and CDR2 from the germline V gene are SGHDN and FVKESK.